This T cell receptor beta chain was captured by sequencing in a study of blood T cells in healthy people across ages. The study's findings and limits: Since the PBMCs were unsorted, naive and antigen-experienced cells could not be conclusively compared. In long-lived donors, naive CD4+ cell counts and diversity exceeded those of aged donors.

Alongside a J-beta primer mix, a sample-barcoded 5' primer served in a second PCR lasting roughly 7 to 11 cycles. MiXCR, applied by TCRdb to the 5' RACE reads, yields one record per CDR3 protein. The sample includes roughly 650,000 distinct CDR3 sequences, about 30% seen only once; the top ten take 15%. The germline V gene encodes CDR1 SGDLS and CDR2 YYNGEE. The CDR3 is 14 residues long. V shed 2 bases and J shed 1 base, with 10 bases lying between them. This clonotype was recorded at least ten times. Its antigen is unknown. Sequencing input: blood. The V call is TRBV9, the J call TRBJ2-7; D gene ambiguous. This receptor was identified in an elderly woman in good health. The CDR3 sequence: CASSVYTNSYEQYF. The CDR3 nucleotides read TGTGCCAGCAGCGTTTACACTAATTCCTACGAGCAGTACTTC.